Reported below is one T cell receptor (beta chain). The data are from a study of technical replicates of blood from a handful of donors. Clones were sequenced by immunoSEQ multiplex PCR, and TCRdb holds only the in-frame ones, with some missing. The sample lists about 13,000 clones, 95% occurring once. This CDR3 contains 13 residues. V was cut by 6 bases and J by 1 base, with 10 bases left in between. Germline V lookup: CDR1 SGHRS, CDR2 YFSETQ. The clonotype was recovered from a human donor in good health. The chain is built from TRBV5-1 and TRBJ1-1; D is uncertain. The sample comprised PBMCs. CDR3 residues: CASNAAPNTEAFF. The CDR3 DNA sequence: TGCGCCAGCAATGCGGCCCCGAACACTGAAGCTTTCTTT.